A single sample gave rise to the 20 T cell receptor beta chains below, sequenced in a study of beta chain features in type 1 diabetes. The authors reverse transcribed all of the isolated RNA, so sequencing captured expressed TCRB transcripts. This table comes from immunoSEQ multiplex PCR, and its TCRdb copy is limited to in-frame clones, with some not included. The sample lists tens of thousands of clones; over 50% were seen once. Sequenced input: Tregs from blood. The receptors were sampled from a woman aged 18 to 35 in good health.

The V and J genes are TRBV28 and TRBJ1-2; 7 bases are a match to TRBD1. With 5 bases clipped from V and 4 bases from J, the junction kept 7 bases outside the gene matches. Germline lookup yields CDR1 MDHEN and CDR2 SYDVKM. The CDR3 totals 14 residues. The CDR3 loop reads CASSRINRGYGYTF. The CDR3 nucleotides read TGTGCCAGCAGTCGTATTAACAGGGGCTATGGCTACACCTTC.

V is TRBV19 and J is TRBJ2-5; 11 nucleotides align to TRBD2. The last part of the DNA fits TRBJ2-7 better; the J call may be wrong. Germline loops: CDR1 LNHDA, CDR2 SQIVND (reference sequence). The CDR3 spans 15 residues. The CDR3 protein is CASSSSGRISHEQYF. CDR3 nucleotide sequence: TGTGCCAGTAGTTCTAGCGGGAGGATTTCCCACGAGCAGTACTTC.

This rearrangement joins TRBV27 to TRBJ2-7, with TRBD2 matching 15 bases. The CDR3 is made up of 17 amino acids. V was pared by 3 bases and J by 2 bases, with 5 bases of the junction left unmatched. CDR1 and CDR2 (germline): MNHEY, SMNVEV (reference sequence). The CDR3 nucleotides read TGTGCCAGCAGTTTCGGGACTAGCGGGAGGATCGCCTACGAGCAGTACTTC. Protein: CASSFGTSGRIAYEQYF.

This chain's CDR3 is CASSVGREGWSTGELFF. CDR3 nucleotide sequence: TGTGCCAGCAGCGTAGGGCGGGAGGGCTGGAGCACCGGGGAGCTGTTTTTT. V and J are TRBV9 and TRBJ2-2; TRBD2 aligns across 9 bases. CDR3 length: 17 amino acids. The germline V gene has CDR1 SGDLS and CDR2 YYNGEE. With 0 bases clipped from V and 4 bases from J, the junction kept 7 bases outside the gene matches.

The J gene is TRBJ2-5, the V gene TRBV6-6; D gene ambiguous. Germline loops: CDR1 MNHNY, CDR2 SVGAGI (reference sequence). V dropped 7 bases and J dropped 4 bases, with 16 bases sitting between them. This CDR3 comprises 14 residues. The CDR3 is CASNLPESGETQYF. CDR3 DNA sequence: TGTGCCAGCAACCTACCTGAGTCCGGAGAGACCCAGTACTTC.

The rearrangement links TRBV10-3 to TRBJ2-2, with D perhaps matching TRBD2 (5 bases). Germline V lookup: CDR1 ENHRY, CDR2 SYGVKD. The length of the CDR3 is 16 residues. Trimming left V 0 bases short and J 0 bases short, with 8 bases between. The CDR3 spells CAISESTGTNTGELFF. The CDR3 DNA reads as TGTGCCATCAGTGAGTCGACGGGGACGAACACCGGGGAGCTGTTTTTT.

CDR3 nucleotides: TGTGCCAGCAGCGGACAGGGCCACATGAACACTGAAGCTTTCTTT. Translating it yields CASSGQGHMNTEAFF. The chain employs TRBV6-1 and TRBJ1-1; TRBD1 matches 8 bases. The CDR3 runs 15 residues. V shed 6 bases and J 0 bases; nucleotides not matched to a gene: 6. Germline values: CDR1 MNHNS, CDR2 SASEGT.

This chain links TRBV28 with TRBJ2-7; TRBD1 agrees at 8 bases. The CDR3 spans 13 residues. The V gene end was trimmed by 6 bases and the J gene end by 4 bases; junction bases not matched to a gene: 5. The germline CDR1 and CDR2 sequences are MDHEN and SYDVKM. The CDR3 sequence is CASRGQDRYEQYF. CDR3 nucleotide sequence: TGTGCCAGCAGGGGACAGGATAGATACGAGCAGTACTTC.

This clone appeared a few times. The chain couples TRBV30 to TRBJ2-7; 8 bases are shared with TRBD2. The CDR3 consists of 13 residues. Germline V gene lookup returns CDR1 GTSNPN and CDR2 SVGIG (reference sequence). Trimming at V came to 1 base and at J to 3 bases, leaving 2 bases not matched to a gene. DNA for the CDR3: TGTGCCTGGAGTGGGACTAGCCTCTACGAGCAGTACTTC. It translates to CAWSGTSLYEQYF. The full variable domain, with the rest looked up from reference TRBV30 and TRBJ2-7, is SQTIHQWPATLVQPVGSPLSLECTVEGTSNPNLYWYRQAAGRGLQLLFYSVGIGQISSEVPQNLSASRPQDRQFILSSKKLLLSDSGFYLCAWSGTSLYEQYFGPGTRLTVT.

In this sample, this clone turned up a few times. The chain is built from TRBV5-6 and TRBJ2-7, with 9 bases identical to TRBD1. The germline gives CDR1 SGHDT, CDR2 YYEEEE. V gave up 4 bases and J gave up 2 bases; unmatched junction bases: 19. This CDR3 contains 19 residues. The CDR3 nucleotides are TGTGCCAGCAGCCATGATGCAATTAAGACGGGACAGGGAGCCTACGAGCAGTACTTC. As protein: CASSHDAIKTGQGAYEQYF.

This chain joins TRBV19 and TRBJ1-3, with TRBD1 identical over 7 bases. V shed 5 bases and J 2 bases; nucleotides not matched to a gene: 12. The V gene's germline CDR1 is LNHDA and CDR2 SQIVND (reference sequence). CDR3 size: 17 residues. This CDR3 is CASSSGRQGLPGNTIYF. For the CDR3, the DNA is TGTGCCAGTAGTTCCGGCCGACAGGGACTTCCTGGAAACACCATATATTTT.

This sequence joins TRBV2 and TRBJ1-5; a weak D match, TRBD1 (6 bases). Trimming shortened V by 7 bases and J by 0 bases, and 10 bases separated the two germline ends. This CDR3 comprises 14 residues. From germline, CDR1 is SNHLY and CDR2 FYNNEI. CDR3 sequence reads: CASNTGNSNQPQHF. The CDR3 DNA sequence: TGTGCCAGCAATACAGGGAATAGCAATCAGCCCCAGCATTTT. Combining the CDR3 with reference TRBV2 and TRBJ1-5 gives the whole variable domain EPEVTQTPSHQVTQMGQEVILRCVPISNHLYFYWYRQILGQKVEFLVSFYNNEISEKSEIFDDQFSVERPDGSNFTLKIRSTKLEDSAMYFCASNTGNSNQPQHFGDGTRLSIL.

The rearrangement links TRBV7-2 to TRBJ2-7; no clear D. The CDR3 is 15 residues long. Germline CDR1 reads SGHTA; CDR2 reads FQGNSA. V was cut by 6 bases and J by 6 bases, with 21 bases left in between. CDR3 amino acids: CASRRSILFSGEQYF. The DNA for the CDR3 is TGTGCCAGCAGGAGGAGTATCCTTTTCTCTGGCGAGCAGTACTTC.

This clone appeared a few times. The CDR3 region has the DNA TGTGCCAGCAGCTCCCCAGGGACAGGGAGACCCTACGAGCAGTACTTC. It codes for CASSSPGTGRPYEQYF. J is TRBJ2-7 and V is TRBV28; 9 bases agree with TRBD1. CDR3 size: 16 residues. The V gene's germline CDR1 is MDHEN and CDR2 SYDVKM. V trimming: 6 bases; J trimming: 2 bases; junction bases outside the gene matches: 11. Full variable domain (missing parts from reference TRBV28 and TRBJ2-7): DVKVTQSSRYLVKRTGEKVFLECVQDMDHENMFWYRQDPGLGLRLIYFSYDVKMKEKGDIPEGYSVSREKKERFSLILESASTNQTSMYLCASSSPGTGRPYEQYFGPGTRLTVT.

The rearrangement joins TRBV28 to TRBJ2-7; maybe TRBD2 (6 bases). Germline lookup yields CDR1 MDHEN and CDR2 SYDVKM. The V end lost 2 bases, the J end lost 5 bases, and 13 bases lay between the germline ends. The CDR3 consists of 14 residues. The CDR3 DNA follows: TGTGCCAGCAGTTTAGGCCTAGCGTCCGACGAGCAGTACTTC. It yields the protein CASSLGLASDEQYF.

In its sample, this clone was seen a few times. This chain connects TRBV6-9 to TRBJ2-4; 10 positions agree with TRBD1. The CDR3 covers 13 residues. Trimming at V came to 6 bases and at J to 5 bases, leaving 1 base not matched to a gene. CDR1 is MNHGY and CDR2 is SVAAGI in the germline V gene. The CDR3 sequence: CASRGTGENIQYF. The CDR3 DNA is TGTGCCAGCAGAGGGACAGGGGAAAACATTCAGTACTTC.

The genes are TRBV5-1 and TRBJ2-3; D may be TRBD1 (5 bases). Germline lookup yields CDR1 SGHRS and CDR2 YFSETQ. V was trimmed by 5 bases and J by 6 bases, leaving 13 bases between them. The CDR3 consists of 13 residues. In DNA, the CDR3 is TGCGCCAGCAGACTGCAGGGCCCTGATACGCAGTATTTT. This sequence encodes CASRLQGPDTQYF.

The gene calls are TRBV30 and TRBJ2-1, with 9 bases identical to TRBD2. Per the germline V gene, CDR1 is GTSNPN and CDR2 is SVGIG (reference sequence). V was pared by 4 bases and J by 4 bases, with 14 bases of the junction left unmatched. CDR3 length: 17 residues. CDR3 in DNA: TGTGCCTGGACATATTCGGATCGTAGCGGGAGATACAATGAGCAGTTCTTC. As protein: CAWTYSDRSGRYNEQFF. Full variable domain (remainder filled in from reference TRBV30 and TRBJ2-1): SQTIHQWPATLVQPVGSPLSLECTVEGTSNPNLYWYRQAAGRGLQLLFYSVGIGQISSEVPQNLSASRPQDRQFILSSKKLLLSDSGFYLCAWTYSDRSGRYNEQFFGPGTRLTVL.

The rearrangement links TRBV4-2 to TRBJ2-1; 15 bases fit TRBD2. Germline lookup yields CDR1 LGHNA and CDR2 YNFKEQ. The V and J ends lost 0 bases and 7 bases, in that order; junction bases with no gene match: 7. The CDR3 is made up of 18 amino acids. CDR3 protein: CASSQERGTSGRNNEQFF. Here the CDR3 DNA reads TGTGCCAGCAGCCAAGAACGGGGGACTAGCGGGAGGAATAATGAGCAGTTCTTC.

V usage is TRBV7-8 and J usage is TRBJ1-1; no firm D call. Germline V gives CDR1 SGHVS, CDR2 FQNEAQ. Trimming took 1 base from V and 1 from J, leaving 10 bases between them. CDR3 length: 15 residues. The CDR3 protein is CASSLEWYRNTEAFF. CDR3 in DNA: TGTGCCAGCAGCTTAGAATGGTATAGGAACACTGAAGCTTTCTTT.